This entry features one TCR beta chain sequence. Its antigen is still unknown. Built from TCR beta cDNA, the libraries had unique molecular identifiers in them. TCRdb reanalysed the PCR reads using MiXCR and keeps one entry per CDR3 protein. Here the sample spans about 160,000 distinct CDR3 sequences, under 40% being singletons. This sample was included in a study of post-analysis software for immune sequencing data. At the level of the study: Included among the disease courses, which were recorded for the cohort, were relapsing-remitting, secondary progressive and progressive-relapsing multiple sclerosis.

Trimming pared 3 bases from V and 0 bases from J, leaving 9 bases between. The CDR3 consists of 14 residues. The germline V gene encodes CDR1 LNHDA and CDR2 SQIVND (reference sequence). Study-wide points: A significant reduction in normalized Chao1 diversity was observed in multiple sclerosis patients versus controls. In patients, TRBV5-6, TRBV5-1 and TRBV20-1 belonged to five TRBV segments found more frequently than in controls.

The V call is TRBV19, the J call TRBJ2-7; perhaps TRBD1 as D (6 bases). The sequencing used blood, collected after autologous hematopoietic stem cell transplantation. This receptor was obtained from a girl aged 10 to 17 with multiple sclerosis. CDR3 sequence reads: CASSIQDSSYEQYF. The CDR3 DNA is TGTGCCAGTAGTATCCAGGACAGCTCCTACGAGCAGTACTTC.